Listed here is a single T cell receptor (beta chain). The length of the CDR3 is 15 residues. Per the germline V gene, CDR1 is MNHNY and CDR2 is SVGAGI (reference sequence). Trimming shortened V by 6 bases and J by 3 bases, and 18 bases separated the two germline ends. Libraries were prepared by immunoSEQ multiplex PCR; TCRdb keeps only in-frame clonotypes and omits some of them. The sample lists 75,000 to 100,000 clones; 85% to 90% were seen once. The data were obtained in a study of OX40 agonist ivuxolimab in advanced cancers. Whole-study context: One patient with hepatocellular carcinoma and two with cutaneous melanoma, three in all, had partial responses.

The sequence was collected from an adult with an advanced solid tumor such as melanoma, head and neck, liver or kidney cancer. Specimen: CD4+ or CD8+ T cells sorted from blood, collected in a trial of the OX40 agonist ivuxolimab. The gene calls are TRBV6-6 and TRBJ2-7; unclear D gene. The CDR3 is CASSHSRIPRYEQYF. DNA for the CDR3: TGTGCCAGCAGCCACTCCAGGATTCCGCGCTACGAGCAGTACTTC.